This T cell receptor (beta chain) was recorded in a study of cytomegalovirus exposure and HLA in healthy donors. Study conclusions and caveats: Many donors shared some public TCRs, even though most TCR sequences were rare. Cytomegalovirus association was assigned to under 200 TCR beta chains. Immune exposure information comprised only CMV serostatus.

As for this clone: Its antigen is not known.

Amplification used 60 Vbeta primers and 13 Jbeta primers. Profiled with immunoSEQ multiplex PCR; TCRdb holds only in-frame clones, not every one. The sample contains fewer than 110,000 clones, around 73% of which appear only once. The CDR3 consists of 14 residues. Germline V lookup: CDR1 MGHDK, CDR2 SYGVNS. V was clipped by 3 bases and J by 5 bases; unmatched bases: 5. This clonotype was sampled from a man younger than 40 in good health and CMV-seronegative. Sample: PBMCs. The chain combines TRBV25-1 with TRBJ2-5; TRBD1 matches at 8 bases. The chain's CDR3 is CASSDRGQGETQYF. DNA of the CDR3: TGTGCCAGCAGTGACAGGGGGCAGGGGGAGACCCAGTACTTC.